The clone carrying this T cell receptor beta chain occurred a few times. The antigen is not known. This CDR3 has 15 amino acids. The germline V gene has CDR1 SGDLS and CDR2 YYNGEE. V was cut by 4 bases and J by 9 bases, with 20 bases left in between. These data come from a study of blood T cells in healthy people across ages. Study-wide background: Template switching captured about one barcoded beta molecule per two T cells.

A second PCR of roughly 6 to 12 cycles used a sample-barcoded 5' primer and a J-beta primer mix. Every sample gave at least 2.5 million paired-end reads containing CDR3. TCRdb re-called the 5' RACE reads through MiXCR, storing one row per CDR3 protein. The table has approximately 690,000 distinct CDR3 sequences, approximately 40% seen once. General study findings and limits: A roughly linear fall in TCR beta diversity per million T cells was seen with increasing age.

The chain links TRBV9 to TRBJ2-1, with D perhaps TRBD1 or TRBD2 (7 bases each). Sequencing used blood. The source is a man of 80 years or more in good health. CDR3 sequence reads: CASSLSGTEGGEQFF. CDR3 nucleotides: TGTGCCAGCAGCCTCAGCGGGACAGAAGGGGGTGAGCAGTTCTTC. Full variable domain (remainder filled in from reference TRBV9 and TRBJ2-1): DSGVTQTPKHLITATGQRVTLRCSPRSGDLSVYWYQQSLDQGLQFLIQYYNGEERAKGNILERFSAQQFPDLHSELNLSSLELGDSALYFCASSLSGTEGGEQFFGPGTRLTVL.